This record looks at one TCR beta chain sequence and its context. TCRdb keeps only in-frame clones here, not all; method: immunoSEQ multiplex PCR. The sample includes 100,000 to 150,000 clones, approximately 85% of them seen just once. These data originate in a study of T cell responses to AZD1222 COVID-19 vaccine. Trimming pared 3 bases from V and 2 bases from J, leaving 8 bases between. CDR3 size: 14 residues. The chain couples TRBV23-1 to TRBJ1-5, with D possibly being TRBD1 (6 bases). TRBV23-1 is annotated as an ORF whose role is uncertain. The clonotype originates from an adult who received the MenACWY meningococcal vaccine as a control. The starting material was peripheral blood, obtained 28 days after the second dose of the MenACWY control vaccine. CDR3 loop: CASSQHRGNQPQHF. The CDR3 DNA reads TGCGCCAGCAGTCAGCACAGGGGCAATCAGCCCCAGCATTTT.